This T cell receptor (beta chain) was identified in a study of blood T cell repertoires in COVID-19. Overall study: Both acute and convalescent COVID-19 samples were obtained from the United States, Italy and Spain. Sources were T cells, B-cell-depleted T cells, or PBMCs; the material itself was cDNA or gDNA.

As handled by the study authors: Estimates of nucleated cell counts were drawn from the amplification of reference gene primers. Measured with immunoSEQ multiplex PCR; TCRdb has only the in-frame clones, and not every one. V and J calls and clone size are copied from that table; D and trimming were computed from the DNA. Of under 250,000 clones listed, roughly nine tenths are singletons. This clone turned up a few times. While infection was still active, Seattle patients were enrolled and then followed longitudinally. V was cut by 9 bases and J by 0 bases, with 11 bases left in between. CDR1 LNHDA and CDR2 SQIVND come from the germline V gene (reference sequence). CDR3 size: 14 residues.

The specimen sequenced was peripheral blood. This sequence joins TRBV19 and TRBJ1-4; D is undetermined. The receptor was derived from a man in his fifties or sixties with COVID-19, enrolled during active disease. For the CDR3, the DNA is TGTGCCAGCACCCGAGGAACAACTAATGAAAAACTGTTTTTT. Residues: CASTRGTTNEKLFF.